Listed below are T cell receptor beta chains from one sample, sequenced in a study of CD8+ T cells in alopecia areata. Some clones are missing from TCRdb's copy, which holds only in-frame ones; the method was immunoSEQ multiplex PCR. The sample lists approximately 18,000 clones, 50% to 70% seen once, with roughly 8.2% in the top ten. Sequences were derived from skin, sampled at week 4, from a patient treated with tofacitinib. These receptors were collected from a human donor with alopecia areata. Each CDR3 is given with its conserved first and last residue. Each record gives: D gene, J gene, clone size, V gene, CDR3 DNA, CDR3 protein. A D gene is named only where the DNA matches it firmly. Clone size is given for some rows only: seen once, a few or many times, or a class if the clone is expanded.

D gene: TRBD1
J gene: TRBJ1-1
clone size: few
V gene: TRBV4-2
CDR3 DNA: TGTGCCAGCAGCTCGGGACAGACTCCCCGGGGGACTGAAGCTTTCTTT
CDR3 protein: CASSSGQTPRGTEAFF

D gene: TRBD1
J gene: TRBJ2-7
clone size: few
V gene: TRBV5-1
CDR3 DNA: TGCGCCAGCAGCGGCCGGGACAGTGTCGAAGACCTATCCTACGAGCAGTACTTC
CDR3 protein: CASSGRDSVEDLSYEQYF

D gene: NA
J gene: TRBJ1-4
clone size: medium-sized
V gene: TRBV6-6
CDR3 DNA: TGTGCCAGCAGTTACTCCGTAGGGGATGAAAAACTGTTTTTT
CDR3 protein: CASSYSVGDEKLFF

D gene: NA
J gene: TRBJ2-5
clone size: few
V gene: TRBV5-5
CDR3 DNA: TGTGCCAGCAGCTTGGAAACGGTCCGACGACCCATCGGGATCCAGTACTTC
CDR3 protein: CASSLETVRRPIGIQYF

D gene: NA
J gene: TRBJ2-3
clone size: NA
V gene: TRBV6-5
CDR3 DNA: TGTGCCAGCAGTTTCGGCAGGATAAGCACAGATACGCAGTATTTT
CDR3 protein: CASSFGRISTDTQYF

D gene: NA
J gene: TRBJ2-5
clone size: few
V gene: TRBV28
CDR3 DNA: TGTGCCAGCAGTTTTCTTTCGCGACAGGCCTACACAAGGGAGACCCAGTACTTC
CDR3 protein: CASSFLSRQAYTRETQYF

D gene: NA
J gene: TRBJ2-3
clone size: once
V gene: TRBV7-9
CDR3 DNA: TGTGCCAGCAGCTTGACAGATACGCAGTATTTT
CDR3 protein: CASSLTDTQYF

D gene: TRBD1
J gene: TRBJ2-1
clone size: NA
V gene: TRBV4-1
CDR3 DNA: TGCGCCAGCAGCCAAGTGGGGACAGGAAGCTACAATGAGCAGTTCTTC
CDR3 protein: CASSQVGTGSYNEQFF

D gene: NA
J gene: TRBJ2-5
clone size: few
V gene: TRBV10-3
CDR3 DNA: TGTGCCATCAGTGAGTCGGAGACCCAGTACTTC
CDR3 protein: CAISESETQYF

D gene: TRBD1
J gene: TRBJ2-7
clone size: once
V gene: TRBV5-1
CDR3 DNA: TGCGCCAGCAGCTTGGCTGGGACAGGCTACTACTACGAGCAGTACTTC
CDR3 protein: CASSLAGTGYYYEQYF

D gene: TRBD1
J gene: TRBJ2-7
clone size: few
V gene: TRBV28
CDR3 DNA: TGTGCCAATAACAGGGGATACGAGCAGTACTTC
CDR3 protein: CANNRGYEQYF

D gene: TRBD1
J gene: TRBJ2-7
clone size: NA
V gene: TRBV5-4
CDR3 DNA: TGTGCCAGCAGCTTGGCTCGGGACAGGGTGGGAGAGCGGTACTTC
CDR3 protein: CASSLARDRVGERYF

D gene: NA
J gene: TRBJ1-3
clone size: NA
V gene: TRBV19
CDR3 DNA: TGTGCCAGTAGTCCCAGGGACGGTGGAAACACCATATATTTT
CDR3 protein: CASSPRDGGNTIYF

D gene: TRBD2
J gene: TRBJ2-5
clone size: NA
V gene: TRBV19
CDR3 DNA: TGTGCCAGTAGTAGATCCCTAGCGGCGACCCAAGAGACCCAGTACTTC
CDR3 protein: CASSRSLAATQETQYF

D gene: NA
J gene: TRBJ1-3
clone size: NA
V gene: TRBV29-1
CDR3 DNA: TGCAGCGTGCGACTTGGAAACACCATATATTTT
CDR3 protein: CSVRLGNTIYF

D gene: TRBD1
J gene: TRBJ1-2
clone size: NA
V gene: TRBV7-6
CDR3 DNA: TGTGCCAGCAGCTTAGGTGGGACAGGGGGCGACCTTTCTGGCTACACCTTC
CDR3 protein: CASSLGGTGGDLSGYTF

D gene: NA
J gene: TRBJ1-3
clone size: NA
V gene: TRBV30
CDR3 DNA: TGTGCCTGGAGTTTCACACAGGCTCACTCTGGAAACACCATATATTTT
CDR3 protein: CAWSFTQAHSGNTIYF

D gene: NA
J gene: TRBJ2-2
clone size: NA
V gene: TRBV29-1
CDR3 DNA: TGCAGCGTTGGCCACGGCGGGGGCCGGACCGGGGAGCTGTTTTTT
CDR3 protein: CSVGHGGGRTGELFF

D gene: NA
J gene: TRBJ2-6
clone size: NA
V gene: TRBV5-1
CDR3 DNA: TGCGCCAGCAGCACTGGACAGCCGTTCTCTGGGGCCAACGTCCTGACTTTC
CDR3 protein: CASSTGQPFSGANVLTF

D gene: NA
J gene: TRBJ1-5
clone size: NA
V gene: TRBV5-5
CDR3 DNA: TGTGCCAGCAGCTTGAGAGGGAGGGATCAGCCCCAGCATTTT
CDR3 protein: CASSLRGRDQPQHF

D gene: TRBD2
J gene: TRBJ2-7
clone size: NA
V gene: TRBV27
CDR3 DNA: TGTGCCAGCAGTTTGTTAGCGGGGGGGTACTACGAGCAGTACTTC
CDR3 protein: CASSLLAGGYYEQYF

D gene: NA
J gene: TRBJ2-7
clone size: NA
V gene: TRBV28
CDR3 DNA: TGTGCCAGCAGTATGAAATACGAGCAGTACTTC
CDR3 protein: CASSMKYEQYF

D gene: NA
J gene: TRBJ1-2
clone size: NA
V gene: TRBV10-3
CDR3 DNA: TGTGCCATCGGCCCAGGAACTAACTATGGCTACACCTTC
CDR3 protein: CAIGPGTNYGYTF

D gene: TRBD2
J gene: TRBJ2-6
clone size: NA
V gene: TRBV7-2
CDR3 DNA: TGTGCCAGCAGCTTAGCCGGGACTAGCGGAACCTCTGGGGCCAACGTCCTGACTTTC
CDR3 protein: CASSLAGTSGTSGANVLTF

D gene: TRBD2
J gene: TRBJ2-7
clone size: few
V gene: TRBV6-5
CDR3 DNA: TGTGCCAGCAGTTACGGGCGGGGGGACTCCTACGAGCAGTACTTC
CDR3 protein: CASSYGRGDSYEQYF

D gene: NA
J gene: TRBJ2-3
clone size: once
V gene: TRBV7-9
CDR3 DNA: TGTGCCAGCAGCTTGTCATGGGGGGTCACAGATACGCAGTATTTT
CDR3 protein: CASSLSWGVTDTQYF

D gene: NA
J gene: TRBJ2-3
clone size: NA
V gene: TRBV27
CDR3 DNA: TGTGCCAGCAGACTAAAACCCGGGACTGATACGCAGTATTTT
CDR3 protein: CASRLKPGTDTQYF

D gene: TRBD1
J gene: TRBJ2-5
clone size: NA
V gene: TRBV5-5
CDR3 DNA: TGTGCCAGCAACCTCCGGGACAGCCAAGAGACCCAGTACTTC
CDR3 protein: CASNLRDSQETQYF

D gene: TRBD2
J gene: TRBJ2-7
clone size: NA
V gene: TRBV7-8
CDR3 DNA: TGTGCCAGCAGTATTAGCGGGGGGGACAGTTCCTACGAGCAGTACTTC
CDR3 protein: CASSISGGDSSYEQYF

D gene: NA
J gene: TRBJ2-5
clone size: NA
V gene: TRBV27
CDR3 DNA: TGTGCCAGCAGTTTGGGGGTGGTTGGAGAGACCCAGTACTTC
CDR3 protein: CASSLGVVGETQYF

D gene: NA
J gene: TRBJ1-1
clone size: NA
V gene: TRBV6-1
CDR3 DNA: TGTGCCAGCAGTCACAATTTGAACACTGAAGCTTTCTTT
CDR3 protein: CASSHNLNTEAFF

D gene: TRBD1
J gene: TRBJ1-4
clone size: NA
V gene: TRBV7-9
CDR3 DNA: TGTGCCAGCAGCTTGGGACAGGGAACAACTAATGAAAAACTGTTTTTT
CDR3 protein: CASSLGQGTTNEKLFF

D gene: TRBD1
J gene: TRBJ2-1
clone size: NA
V gene: TRBV9
CDR3 DNA: TGTGCCAGCAGCGAGACAGGGGACTCCTACAATGAGCAGTTCTTC
CDR3 protein: CASSETGDSYNEQFF

D gene: NA
J gene: TRBJ2-6
clone size: NA
V gene: TRBV5-1
CDR3 DNA: TGCGCCAGCAGCTTGGACACGTCTGGGGCCAACGTCCTGACTTTC
CDR3 protein: CASSLDTSGANVLTF

D gene: TRBD2
J gene: TRBJ2-3
clone size: NA
V gene: TRBV7-3
CDR3 DNA: TGTGCCAGCAGTACTGGGCTTAGCGGGGGGGCGCAGTATTTT
CDR3 protein: CASSTGLSGGAQYF

D gene: TRBD1
J gene: TRBJ1-1
clone size: few
V gene: TRBV18
CDR3 DNA: TGTGCCAGCTCACGCAATCTGCAGGGGGCCCATGAAGCTTTCTTT
CDR3 protein: CASSRNLQGAHEAFF

D gene: TRBD1
J gene: TRBJ1-4
clone size: once
V gene: TRBV5-6
CDR3 DNA: TGTGCCAGCAGGTCAGGGGACAGCGGTCTTACTAATGAAAAACTGTTTTTT
CDR3 protein: CASRSGDSGLTNEKLFF

D gene: NA
J gene: TRBJ1-1
clone size: NA
V gene: TRBV28
CDR3 DNA: TGTGCCAGCAGTTCGGGTAGTATGAACACTGAAGCTTTCTTT
CDR3 protein: CASSSGSMNTEAFF

D gene: NA
J gene: TRBJ1-1
clone size: NA
V gene: TRBV30
CDR3 DNA: TGTGCCTGGAGTGTACGGCGTGAAGCTTTCTTT
CDR3 protein: CAWSVRREAFF

D gene: TRBD1
J gene: TRBJ1-2
clone size: few
V gene: TRBV28
CDR3 DNA: TGTGCCAGCAGCAGCCCCGGGACAGGGGGCCACTATGGCTACACCTTC
CDR3 protein: CASSSPGTGGHYGYTF

D gene: TRBD1
J gene: TRBJ2-7
clone size: NA
V gene: TRBV30
CDR3 DNA: TGTGCCTGGAGGAAAGGTGGACAGGGACACTACGAGCAGTACTTC
CDR3 protein: CAWRKGGQGHYEQYF

D gene: TRBD2
J gene: TRBJ2-5
clone size: NA
V gene: TRBV6-6
CDR3 DNA: TGTGCCAGCAGTTACGAGACTAGCAAGGGGACCCAGTACTTC
CDR3 protein: CASSYETSKGTQYF

D gene: NA
J gene: TRBJ1-2
clone size: NA
V gene: TRBV27
CDR3 DNA: TGTGCCAGCAGTCCCCGATGGGGGGACTATGGCTACACCTTC
CDR3 protein: CASSPRWGDYGYTF

D gene: NA
J gene: TRBJ1-6
clone size: few
V gene: TRBV5-1
CDR3 DNA: TGCGCCAGCAGCTTCGGGGACTCACCCCTCCACTTT
CDR3 protein: CASSFGDSPLHF

D gene: NA
J gene: TRBJ2-1
clone size: few
V gene: TRBV10-3
CDR3 DNA: TGTGCCGTCAAACTACAGGGTAATGAGCAGTTCTTC
CDR3 protein: CAVKLQGNEQFF

D gene: NA
J gene: TRBJ1-2
clone size: NA
V gene: TRBV5-6
CDR3 DNA: TGTGCCAGCAGCTTCCCAGATTTACGGTATGGCTACACCTTC
CDR3 protein: CASSFPDLRYGYTF

D gene: NA
J gene: TRBJ1-1
clone size: few
V gene: TRBV7-9
CDR3 DNA: TGTGCCAGCAGCTGGGGCGGCACTGAAGCTTTCTTT
CDR3 protein: CASSWGGTEAFF

D gene: NA
J gene: TRBJ1-2
clone size: NA
V gene: TRBV11-2
CDR3 DNA: TGTGCCAGCAGCCCCCGGGGGAAGGCGCTCGTGAGGGGCTATGGCTACACCTTC
CDR3 protein: CASSPRGKALVRGYGYTF

D gene: TRBD1
J gene: TRBJ2-7
clone size: once
V gene: TRBV29-1
CDR3 DNA: TGCAGCGTTGGGGGGCCGGGACAGAACTACGAGCAGTACTTC
CDR3 protein: CSVGGPGQNYEQYF

D gene: TRBD1
J gene: TRBJ1-2
clone size: once
V gene: TRBV14
CDR3 DNA: TGTGCCAGCAGCCAAGCGAACAGGGGCTATGGCTACACCTTC
CDR3 protein: CASSQANRGYGYTF

D gene: NA
J gene: TRBJ2-7
clone size: NA
V gene: TRBV5-6
CDR3 DNA: TGTGCCAGCAGCTTCGCGGGCAGGGGAGGCCACGAGCAGTACTTC
CDR3 protein: CASSFAGRGGHEQYF

D gene: NA
J gene: TRBJ2-7
clone size: NA
V gene: TRBV7-9
CDR3 DNA: TGTGCCAGCAGCTTAGCTTGGGACGGACGATCCTACGAGCAGTACTTC
CDR3 protein: CASSLAWDGRSYEQYF

D gene: NA
J gene: TRBJ1-4
clone size: NA
V gene: TRBV15
CDR3 DNA: TGTGCCACCAGCAGAGCCCCCCTTGTAGAACTGTTTTTT
CDR3 protein: CATSRAPLVELFF